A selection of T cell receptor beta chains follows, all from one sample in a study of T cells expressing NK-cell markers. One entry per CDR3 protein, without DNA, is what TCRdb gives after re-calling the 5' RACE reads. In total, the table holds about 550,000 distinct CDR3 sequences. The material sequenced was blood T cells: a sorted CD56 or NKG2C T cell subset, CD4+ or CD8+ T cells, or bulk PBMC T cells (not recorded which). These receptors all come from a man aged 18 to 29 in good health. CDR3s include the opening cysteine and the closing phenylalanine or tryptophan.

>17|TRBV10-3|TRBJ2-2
CAISERPGTDNTGELFF
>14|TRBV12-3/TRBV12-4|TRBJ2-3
CASSDITGPDTQYF
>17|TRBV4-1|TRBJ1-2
CASSQYGTLGGRYGYTF
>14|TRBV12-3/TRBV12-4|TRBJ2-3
CASSLLAARDTQYF
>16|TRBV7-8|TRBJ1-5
CASSAQRWEGNQPQHF
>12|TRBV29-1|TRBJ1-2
CSAPDGTVRHTF
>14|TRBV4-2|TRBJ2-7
CASSQGDSPSEQYF
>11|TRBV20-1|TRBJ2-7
CSASDSYEQYF
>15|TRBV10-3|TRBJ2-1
CAISDRGGRGDEQFF
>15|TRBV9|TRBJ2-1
CASSVARGTYNEQFF
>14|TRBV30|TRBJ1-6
CAWMFGWKNSPLHF
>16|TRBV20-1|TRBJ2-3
CSARDALAGGRDTQYF
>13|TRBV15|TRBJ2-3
CATSNHNGDTQYF
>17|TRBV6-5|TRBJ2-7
CASSYGSSSGASYEQYF
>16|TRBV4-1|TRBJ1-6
CASSQAWWARGSPLHF
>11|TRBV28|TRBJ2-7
CASSLSPNLDF
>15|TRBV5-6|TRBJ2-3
CASSRGAQPTDTQYF
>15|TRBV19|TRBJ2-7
CASSTTSGISYEQYF
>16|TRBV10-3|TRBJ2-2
CAISAVQGINTGELFF
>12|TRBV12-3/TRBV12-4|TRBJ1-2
CASTLSFYGYTF
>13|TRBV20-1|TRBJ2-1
CSAYSGRSGWQFF
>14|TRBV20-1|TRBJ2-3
CSAILGTLTDTQYF
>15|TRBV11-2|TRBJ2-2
CASSPSGALSGELFF
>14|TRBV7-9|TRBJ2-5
CASFPSSKVETQYF
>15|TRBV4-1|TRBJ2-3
CASSQDPLGTDTQYF
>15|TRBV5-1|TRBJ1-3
CASSLARASQNTIYF
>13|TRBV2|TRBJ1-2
CASKGQGTDGYTF
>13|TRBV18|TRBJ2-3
CASSTDSSDTQYF
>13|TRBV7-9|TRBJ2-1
CASSFSEYAEQFF
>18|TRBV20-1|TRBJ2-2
CSARANPITSGNTGELFF
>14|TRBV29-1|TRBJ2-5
CSVGIQTTRETQYF
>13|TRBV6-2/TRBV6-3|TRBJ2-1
CASSRMISWEQFF
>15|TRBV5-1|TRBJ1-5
CASSRSTGVNQPQHF
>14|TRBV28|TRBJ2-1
CASSLLGLLNEQFF
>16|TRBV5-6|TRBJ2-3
CASSLVAVRATDTQYF
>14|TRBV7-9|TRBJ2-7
CASSLARETVEQYF
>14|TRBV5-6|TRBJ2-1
CASSFAGYHNEQFF
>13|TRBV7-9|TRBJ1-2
CATLEGSGYGYTF
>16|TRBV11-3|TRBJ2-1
CASSPPGWGGGNEQFF
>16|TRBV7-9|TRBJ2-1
CASSLDGLAVYNEQFF
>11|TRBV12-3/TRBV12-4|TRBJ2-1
CASRVLGEQFF
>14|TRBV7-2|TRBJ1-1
CASSLGGPNTEAFF
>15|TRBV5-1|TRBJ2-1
CADSVGTSGSNEQFF
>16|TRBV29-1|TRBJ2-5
CSVDRPGPVGRETQYF
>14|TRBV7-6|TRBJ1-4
CASSSNRKNEKLFF
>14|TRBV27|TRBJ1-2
CASSYREGAYGYTF
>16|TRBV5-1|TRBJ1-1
CASSLALQGANLEAFF
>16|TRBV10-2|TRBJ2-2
CASRGARGGPTGELFF
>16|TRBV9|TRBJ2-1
CASGGNTGYSYNEQFF
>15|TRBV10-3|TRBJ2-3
CAISGLAESTDTQYF
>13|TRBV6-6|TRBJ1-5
CASSRQGNQPQHF
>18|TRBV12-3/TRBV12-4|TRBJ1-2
CASSLWWTGEAVNYGYTF
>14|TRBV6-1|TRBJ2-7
CASSSGTGYYEQYF
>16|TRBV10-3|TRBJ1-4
CAKPAWFPAGTGELFF
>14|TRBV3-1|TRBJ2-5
CASSQVVSLGTQYF
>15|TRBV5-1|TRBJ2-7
CASSGAGTGSYEQYF
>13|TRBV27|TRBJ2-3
CASSFRGTDTQYF
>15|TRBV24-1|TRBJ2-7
CATSDPRDSYYEQYF
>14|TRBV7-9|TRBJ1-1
CASSLVSPTDEAFF
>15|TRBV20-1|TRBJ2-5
CSAREVLNGGGTQYF